Sequencing of this TCR beta chain was carried out in a study of T cell responses to AZD1222 COVID-19 vaccine (dated by TCRdb to the early 2020s). With regard to the full study: AZD1222 recipients given second doses at about 4 weeks or at about 12 weeks were pooled, since spike-specific TCR depth and breadth were not found to differ between the two schedules. TCR sequencing covered over 230 trial participants: 207 given two doses of AZD1222 and 26 given two doses of MenACWY control vaccine. Trial participants were enrolled by age into 18-55, 56-69 and 70-plus year subgroups, with approximately 150, 30 and 60 TCR-sequenced participants respectively.

Taken with the paper, the label for time point translates to: baseline before first vaccination. Vaccinee samples were obtained from the UK trials COV001 and COV002, which included a single-blind randomized controlled phase 2/3 trial of AZD1222 (ChAdOx1 nCoV-19) in healthy adults. For TCRbeta chain sequencing, PBMC samples were collected from trial participants at day 0 and at day 28 after the second dose. This clone was counted between two and nine times. Its antigen is unknown. No clone much larger than this one lies a single base away; base qualities are absent. The CDR3 regions of human TCRbeta chains were subjected to immunosequencing. Per the original workflow: TCRs in the repertoires were compared against a reference library of SARS-CoV-2-specific TCRs that had been generated with the MIRA antigen-specificity platform. Breadth was defined as the fraction of unique TCRs that were SARS-CoV-2-associated, and depth was defined as the fraction of total T cells that were SARS-CoV-2-associated. Using the MIRA data, each spike-specific TCR was mapped to the spike region that the TCR reacts to and placed in a CD4 or CD8 class. Log10-transformed breadth and depth values were compared by one-way ANOVA with Sidak's multiple comparisons tests. TCRdb took this table from immuneACCESS and kept in-frame rearrangements with V and J called. Such tables lack part of the clones; where checked against another copy, unresolved V genes explain under half of the gap, and the rest is unexplained. Clone size and V and J calls were adopted from that table, with D and trimming inferred from the DNA. In this sample the table shows 90,000 to 120,000 clones, 70% to 90% of which occur a single time. The ten largest account for under 7% of the sample.

What the work shows at the level of the full study, not this receptor alone: Nearly half of unique spike-specific TCRs reportedly recognized epitopes outside regions mutated in the B.1.351 and B.1.1.7 variants. Participants were mostly white British and included more females than males, and it was suggested by the authors that clonal diversity may have been underestimated. Vaccine-associated CD4 TCRs spanned the whole spike protein, with dominant responses in regions 160-218 and 743-854. Conclusions about previously exposed vaccinees were limited because only six AZD1222 recipients were SARS-CoV-2 seropositive at baseline. Because no samples from the day 14 peak response were available, repertoires could be characterized only after the peak T cell response. In the small 56-69-year group, the increase in depth fell short of significance, most likely because of low power. After two AZD1222 doses, both the breadth and the depth of spike-specific TCRs were significantly higher than at day 0 and than in MenACWY recipients.

This TCR was sampled from an adult in good health. This specimen was peripheral blood, taken on day 0 of AZD1222 vaccination.

The nucleotide sequence reads TGCGCCAGCAGCCACAAGTCCGGGCCAGATACCTACAATGAGCAGTTCTTC. Its protein is CASSHKSGPDTYNEQFF. The chain uses TRBV4-1 and TRBJ2-1, with the D gene uncertain. Taken from cysteine to phenylalanine, the CDR3 has 17 residues. The entry retains the CDR3 DNA only, 51 bases that are in frame from base 1. Looking up the germline V gene yields CDR1 MGHRA and CDR2 YSYEKL. V was cut back by 3 bases and J by 2 bases, leaving a gap of 17 bases between them.